A selection of T cell receptor beta chains follows, all from one sample in a study of blood T cell repertoires in COVID-19. TCRdb's table, derived via immunoSEQ multiplex PCR, lists solely in-frame clones and lacks some. The table shows about 220,000 clones, with 82% occurring only once. Sequencing was carried out using peripheral blood. These receptors came from a woman in her 70s with acute or convalescent COVID-19. Each CDR3 is given without its conserved first and last residue. Size is stated for part of the rows, as once, few or many counts, or as a class when the clone is expanded.

abundance	j_gene	v_gene	CDR3aa
-	TRBJ2-3	TRBV5-6	ASSLDRTGVDTQY
-	TRBJ2-7	TRBV2	ASNGGGDYEQY
-	TRBJ1-1	TRBV6-4	ASRETGASNTEAF
-	TRBJ1-1	TRBV5-4	ASSSPGDPEAF
-	TRBJ2-5	TRBV5-5	ASSLGAGGLQETQY
-	TRBJ1-6	TRBV6-6	ASSLQSYNSPLH
-	TRBJ2-7	TRBV19	ASSPARLTVYEQY
-	TRBJ1-2	TRBV18	ASSPTVLSDYGYT
few	TRBJ1-2	TRBV14	ASSQGGQHYGYT
-	TRBJ1-4	TRBV4-2	ASGQGATNEKLF
-	TRBJ2-7	TRBV7-2	ASSLYGIRGGSYEQY
-	TRBJ2-2	TRBV28	ASSFSSGDYTGELF
-	TRBJ1-1	TRBV5-1	ASSLYRAGNTEAF
-	TRBJ1-2	TRBV28	ASSFLRGLNYGYT
once	TRBJ2-2	TRBV7-2	ASRFREALTRSGELF
-	TRBJ1-1	TRBV29-1	SVADRDRVTEAF
-	TRBJ2-7	TRBV7-2	ASSLDLQGLREQY